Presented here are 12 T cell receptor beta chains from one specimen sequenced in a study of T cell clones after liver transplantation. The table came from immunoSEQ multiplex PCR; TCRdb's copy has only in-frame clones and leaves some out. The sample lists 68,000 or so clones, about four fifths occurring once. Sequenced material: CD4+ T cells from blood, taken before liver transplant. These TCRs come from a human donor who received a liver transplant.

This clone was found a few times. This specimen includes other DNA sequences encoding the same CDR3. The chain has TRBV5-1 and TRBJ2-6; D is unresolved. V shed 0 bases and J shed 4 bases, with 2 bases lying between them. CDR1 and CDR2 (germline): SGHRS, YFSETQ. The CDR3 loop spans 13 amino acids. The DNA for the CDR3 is TGCGCCAGCAGCTTGGAGGGGGCCAACGTCCTGACTTTC. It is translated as CASSLEGANVLTF.

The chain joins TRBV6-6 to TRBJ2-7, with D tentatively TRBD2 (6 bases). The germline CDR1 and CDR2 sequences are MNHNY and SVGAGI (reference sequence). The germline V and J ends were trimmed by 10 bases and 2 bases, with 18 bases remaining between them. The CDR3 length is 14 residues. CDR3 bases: TGTGCCATAGGGAGGACCGGCGATCCCTACGAGCAGTACTTC. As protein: CAIGRTGDPYEQYF.

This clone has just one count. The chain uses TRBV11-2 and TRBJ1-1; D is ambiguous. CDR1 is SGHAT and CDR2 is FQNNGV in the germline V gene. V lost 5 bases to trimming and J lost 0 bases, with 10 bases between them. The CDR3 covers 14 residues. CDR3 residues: CASSPGNMNTEAFF. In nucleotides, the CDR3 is TGTGCCAGCAGCCCGGGCAACATGAACACTGAAGCTTTCTTT.

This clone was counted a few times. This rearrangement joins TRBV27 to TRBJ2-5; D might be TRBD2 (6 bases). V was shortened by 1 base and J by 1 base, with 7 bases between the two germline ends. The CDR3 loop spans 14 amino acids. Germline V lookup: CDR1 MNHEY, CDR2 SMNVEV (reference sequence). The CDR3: CASSLLAAQETQYF. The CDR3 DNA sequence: TGTGCCAGCAGTTTATTAGCGGCCCAAGAGACCCAGTACTTC.

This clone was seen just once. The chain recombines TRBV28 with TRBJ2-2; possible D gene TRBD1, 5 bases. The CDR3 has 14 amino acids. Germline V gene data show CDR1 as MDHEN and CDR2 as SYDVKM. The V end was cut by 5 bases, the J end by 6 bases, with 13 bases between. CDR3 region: CASSETGRAGELFF. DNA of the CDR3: TGTGCCAGCAGTGAAACAGGCCGCGCCGGGGAGCTGTTTTTT.

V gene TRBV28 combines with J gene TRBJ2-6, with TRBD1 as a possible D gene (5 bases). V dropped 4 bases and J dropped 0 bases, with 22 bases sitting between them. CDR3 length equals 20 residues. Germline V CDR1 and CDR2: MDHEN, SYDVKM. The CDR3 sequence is CASSSPDVTRARSGANVLTF. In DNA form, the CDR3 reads TGTGCCAGCAGTTCACCGGATGTAACCAGGGCCCGCTCTGGGGCCAACGTCCTGACTTTC.

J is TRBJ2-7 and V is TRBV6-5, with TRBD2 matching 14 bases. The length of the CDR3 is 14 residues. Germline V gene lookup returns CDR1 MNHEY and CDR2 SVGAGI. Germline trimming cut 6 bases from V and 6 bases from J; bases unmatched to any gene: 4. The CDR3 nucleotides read TGTGCCAGCAGCCCAGGACTAGCGGGAGGCGAGCAGTACTTC. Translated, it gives CASSPGLAGGEQYF.

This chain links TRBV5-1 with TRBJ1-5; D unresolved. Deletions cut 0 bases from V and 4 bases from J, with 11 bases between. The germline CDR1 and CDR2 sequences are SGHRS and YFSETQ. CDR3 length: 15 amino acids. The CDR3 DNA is TGCGCCAGCAGCTTGGATGTGGGTGGGAATCAGCCCCAGCATTTT. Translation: CASSLDVGGNQPQHF.

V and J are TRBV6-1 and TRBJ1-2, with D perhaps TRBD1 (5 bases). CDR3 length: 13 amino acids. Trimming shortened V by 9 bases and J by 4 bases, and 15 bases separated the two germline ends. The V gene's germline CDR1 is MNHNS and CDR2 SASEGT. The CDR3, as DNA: TGTGCCAGTACCGGGACGATGAGCTATGGCTACACCTTC. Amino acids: CASTGTMSYGYTF.

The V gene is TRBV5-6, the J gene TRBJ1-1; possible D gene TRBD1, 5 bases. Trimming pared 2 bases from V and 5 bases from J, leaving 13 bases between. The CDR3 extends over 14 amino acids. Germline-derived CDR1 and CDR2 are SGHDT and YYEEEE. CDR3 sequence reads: CASSFGGRGTEAFF. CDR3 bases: TGTGCCAGCAGCTTTGGAGGGAGGGGAACTGAAGCTTTCTTT.

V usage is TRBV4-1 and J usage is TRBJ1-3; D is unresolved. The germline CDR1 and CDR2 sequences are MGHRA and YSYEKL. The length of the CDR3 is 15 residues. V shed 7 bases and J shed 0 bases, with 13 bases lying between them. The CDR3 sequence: CASTGLGLSGNTIYF. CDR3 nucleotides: TGCGCCAGCACCGGGCTCGGCCTCTCTGGAAACACCATATATTTT.

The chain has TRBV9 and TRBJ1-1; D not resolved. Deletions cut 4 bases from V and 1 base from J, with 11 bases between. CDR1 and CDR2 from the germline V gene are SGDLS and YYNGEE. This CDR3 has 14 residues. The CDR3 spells CASSPHGQNTEAFF. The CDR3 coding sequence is TGTGCCAGCAGCCCCCATGGCCAGAACACTGAAGCTTTCTTT.